Each of the 16 T cell receptor beta chains below was sequenced from the same sample in a study of cytomegalovirus exposure and HLA in healthy donors. The assay was immunoSEQ multiplex PCR, and TCRdb's table has in-frame clones only and misses some. This repertoire shows about 250,000 clones, about 90% found once; its top ten account for approximately 12%. Material for sequencing was PBMCs. The receptors stem from a man younger than 35 in good health and CMV-seropositive.

The chain uses TRBV5-1 and TRBJ2-7, with 11 bases that match TRBD1. The CDR3 runs 14 residues. In germline, CDR1 is SGHRS, CDR2 YFSETQ. Trimming took 3 bases from V and 2 from J; bases not matched to a gene: 1. The CDR3 region has the DNA TGCGCCAGCAGCTCGGGACAGGGGGCCTACGAGCAGTACTTC. Translating gives CASSSGQGAYEQYF.

This clone was recorded once. The chain has TRBV19 and TRBJ2-4, with D unclear. This CDR3 has 13 residues. Trimming removed 5 bases from V and 0 bases from J, with 5 bases in between. Germline V gives CDR1 LNHDA, CDR2 SQIVND (reference sequence). CDR3 amino acids: CASSGLAKNIQYF. For the CDR3, the DNA is TGTGCCAGTAGTGGGCTAGCCAAAAACATTCAGTACTTC.

The chain carries TRBV4-2 and TRBJ1-1, with D possibly matching TRBD1 (5 bases). Trimming removed 8 bases from V and 4 bases from J, with 17 bases in between. CDR1 is LGHNA and CDR2 is YNFKEQ in the germline V gene. CDR3 length equals 14 residues. As DNA, the CDR3 is TGTGCCAGCCGACATATGGGACGCGGCACTGAAGCTTTCTTT. Translating it yields CASRHMGRGTEAFF.

A remark on this clone: In the same sample, other DNA sequences code for this CDR3. V and J are TRBV4-2 and TRBJ1-4; D call uncertain. Trimming cost V 0 bases and J 7 bases, with 3 bases left between them. Germline-derived CDR1 and CDR2 are LGHNA and YNFKEQ. The length of the CDR3 is 12 residues. CDR3 amino acids: CASSQDSEKLFF. DNA of the CDR3: TGTGCCAGCAGCCAAGATTCTGAAAAACTGTTTTTT.

The genes are TRBV5-6 and TRBJ2-5, with D unresolved. Germline-derived CDR1 and CDR2 are SGHDT and YYEEEE. The CDR3 extends over 12 amino acids. V dropped 4 bases and J dropped 9 bases, with 13 bases sitting between them. The CDR3: CASSKTPRAQYF. The CDR3 DNA reads as TGTGCCAGCAGCAAGACACCCCGGGCCCAGTACTTC.

The V gene is TRBV14, the J gene TRBJ2-7; tentative D call: TRBD2 (5 bases). Looked up from germline, CDR1 is SGHDN and CDR2 is FVKESK. V dropped 4 bases and J dropped 5 bases, with 18 bases sitting between them. The CDR3 has 15 residues. The CDR3 loop is CASSLMRVRIHEQYF. The CDR3 coding sequence is TGTGCCAGCAGCCTCATGAGGGTTAGGATCCACGAGCAGTACTTC.

The rearrangement uses TRBV10-3 and TRBJ1-2, with no clear D. The germline CDR1 and CDR2 sequences are ENHRY and SYGVKD. The CDR3 loop spans 13 amino acids. Trimming left V 7 bases short and J 1 base short, with 10 bases between. CDR3 loop: CAITAALNYGYTF. CDR3 in DNA: TGTGCCATCACAGCGGCGCTTAACTATGGCTACACCTTC.

V is TRBV5-4 and J is TRBJ1-1; D ambiguous. CDR1 and CDR2 from the germline V gene are SGHNT and YYREEE (reference sequence). This CDR3 has 13 residues. The germline V and J ends were trimmed by 2 bases and 2 bases, with 7 bases remaining between them. CDR3 sequence: CASSFDVNTEAFF. The CDR3 DNA reads TGTGCCAGCAGCTTTGACGTAAACACTGAAGCTTTCTTT.

This chain joins TRBV4-1 and TRBJ1-5; 8 bases align to TRBD1. This CDR3 is 16 amino acids long. CDR1 and CDR2 from the germline V gene are MGHRA and YSYEKL. V was clipped by 0 bases and J by 2 bases; unmatched bases: 3. CDR3 residues: CASSQDSTGGNQPQHF. The CDR3 region has the DNA TGCGCCAGCAGCCAAGATTCGACAGGGGGCAATCAGCCCCAGCATTTT.

V gene TRBV6-5 combines with J gene TRBJ2-7, with 9 bases lining up with TRBD1. The CDR3 contains 12 residues. Germline assignment: CDR1 MNHEY and CDR2 SVGAGI. V gave up 8 bases and J gave up 6 bases; unmatched junction bases: 5. CDR3 in DNA: TGTGCCAGCTCGGGACAGGGTAGCGAGCAGTACTTC. Protein product: CASSGQGSEQYF.

The chain carries TRBV25-1 and TRBJ1-3; D gene ambiguous. CDR3 size: 16 residues. The V end was cut by 4 bases, the J end by 0 bases, with 13 bases between. Germline CDR1 reads MGHDK; CDR2 reads SYGVNS. CDR3: CASSALEQLSGNTIYF. The CDR3 DNA reads as TGTGCCAGCAGTGCTCTGGAACAGCTCTCTGGAAACACCATATATTTT.

The chain joins TRBV5-5 to TRBJ2-7; D is uncertain. The CDR3 runs to 14 residues. V shed 5 bases and J shed 2 bases, with 14 bases lying between them. Per germline, CDR1 SGHKS and CDR2 YYEKEE (reference sequence). As DNA, the CDR3 is TGTGCCAGCAGTACAAGGGTGGCGACCTACGAGCAGTACTTC. Translated: CASSTRVATYEQYF.

The chain has TRBV7-2 and TRBJ2-3; 7 bases match TRBD2. The CDR3 is 14 residues long. The trim removed 5 bases at V and 2 bases at J, leaving 4 bases unmatched. CDR1 is SGHTA, CDR2 FQGNSA, per germline. The CDR3 is CASSATSATDTQYF. CDR3 DNA sequence: TGTGCCAGCAGCGCCACTAGCGCCACAGATACGCAGTATTTT.

The V and J genes are TRBV19 and TRBJ2-6; TRBD1 might be the D (6 bases). CDR1 and CDR2 from the germline V gene are LNHDA and SQIVND (reference sequence). V was trimmed by 6 bases and J by 2 bases, leaving 8 bases between them. The CDR3 runs to 14 residues. This chain's CDR3 is CASSPGAGANVLTF. DNA for the CDR3: TGTGCCAGTAGCCCAGGGGCTGGGGCCAACGTCCTGACTTTC.

The chain is built from TRBV27 and TRBJ1-3, with 8 bases that match TRBD1. The CDR3 sequence is 18 residues long. After removal of 3 bases from V and 4 bases from J, the junction contained 14 bases not matched to a gene. Germline loops: CDR1 MNHEY, CDR2 SMNVEV (reference sequence). The chain's CDR3 is CASSFIGPGGPKGNTIYF. The CDR3 DNA follows: TGTGCCAGCAGTTTTATCGGCCCAGGGGGCCCGAAAGGAAACACCATATATTTT.

J is TRBJ2-7 and V is TRBV11-2, with 10 bases matching TRBD1. CDR1 and CDR2 (germline): SGHAT, FQNNGV. The CDR3 length is 15 residues. J gave up 6 bases and V 6 bases, and 11 bases lay outside the gene matches. CDR3 DNA sequence: TGTGCCAGCAGACGACCGGGACAGGGGCTCGGCGAGCAGTACTTC. This codes for CASRRPGQGLGEQYF.